This is a list of T cell receptor beta chains from one sample in a study of cytomegalovirus exposure and HLA in healthy donors. TCRdb keeps only in-frame clones here, not all; method: immunoSEQ multiplex PCR. The sample consists of 150,000 to 200,000 clones, 70% to 80% of them appearing once. The sample consisted of PBMCs. These receptors came from a woman between 45 and 60 years old in good health and CMV-seronegative. Both conserved end residues are part of each CDR3. The D gene is left open where the match is weak. Not every row has a clone size; where given, it reads once, few, many or a size class.

clone_size: .
d_call: .
j_call: TRBJ2-1
v_call: TRBV29-1
cdr3_nt: TGCAGCGTCAAGCAGGGAGGCTACAATGAGCAGTTCTTC
cdr3_aa: CSVKQGGYNEQFF

clone_size: .
d_call: .
j_call: TRBJ2-2
v_call: TRBV7-9
cdr3_nt: TGTGCCAGCAGCTTAGTACAGGGAGTTCGGGAGCTGTTTTTT
cdr3_aa: CASSLVQGVRELFF

clone_size: few
d_call: .
j_call: TRBJ2-2
v_call: TRBV5-4
cdr3_nt: TGTGCCAGCAGCCTGCACAGAGACCTGAACACCGGGGAGCTGTTTTTT
cdr3_aa: CASSLHRDLNTGELFF

clone_size: .
d_call: .
j_call: TRBJ2-7
v_call: TRBV5-5
cdr3_nt: TGTGCCAGCAGCTTGATTCAGGGCTACGAGCAGTACTTC
cdr3_aa: CASSLIQGYEQYF

clone_size: few
d_call: TRBD1
j_call: TRBJ2-3
v_call: TRBV7-9
cdr3_nt: TGCGCCAGCAGCCAGTCAGGACAGGGTGGGGTAGATACGCAGTATTTT
cdr3_aa: CASSQSGQGGVDTQYF

clone_size: .
d_call: .
j_call: TRBJ1-1
v_call: TRBV20-1
cdr3_nt: TGCAGTGCTAGGGACATTGTTGGGGCTTTCTTT
cdr3_aa: CSARDIVGAFF

clone_size: once
d_call: .
j_call: TRBJ2-3
v_call: TRBV7-2
cdr3_nt: TGTGCCAGCAGCTTACATGGCAGGGATAAGGATACGCAGTATTTT
cdr3_aa: CASSLHGRDKDTQYF

clone_size: few
d_call: TRBD1
j_call: TRBJ2-1
v_call: TRBV14
cdr3_nt: TGTGCCAGCAGTAGACAGGGCCTCTCCTACAATGAGCAGTTCTTC
cdr3_aa: CASSRQGLSYNEQFF

clone_size: .
d_call: TRBD1
j_call: TRBJ1-3
v_call: TRBV28
cdr3_nt: TGTGCCAGCAGTACAGGGGGGGGCTCTGGAAACACCATATATTTT
cdr3_aa: CASSTGGGSGNTIYF

clone_size: .
d_call: .
j_call: TRBJ2-7
v_call: TRBV2
cdr3_nt: TGTGCCAGCACCAGGGTCAAGAACGAGCAGTACTTC
cdr3_aa: CASTRVKNEQYF

clone_size: .
d_call: .
j_call: TRBJ1-1
v_call: TRBV6-5
cdr3_nt: TGTGCCAGCAGTGTGCAGGGAGGGAACACTGAAGCTTTCTTT
cdr3_aa: CASSVQGGNTEAFF

clone_size: .
d_call: .
j_call: TRBJ2-3
v_call: TRBV5-8
cdr3_nt: TGTGCCAGCAGCTTGGGTAATTGGGGCAGCACAGATACGCAGTATTTT
cdr3_aa: CASSLGNWGSTDTQYF

clone_size: .
d_call: TRBD2
j_call: TRBJ2-7
v_call: TRBV11-2
cdr3_nt: TGTGCCAGCAGCTTACGACTAGCTTACGAGCAGTACTTC
cdr3_aa: CASSLRLAYEQYF

clone_size: .
d_call: TRBD2
j_call: TRBJ2-2
v_call: TRBV5-4
cdr3_nt: TGTGCCAGCAGCTTGGGAGTAGCGGGCCCGACCGGGGAGCTGTTTTTT
cdr3_aa: CASSLGVAGPTGELFF

clone_size: .
d_call: TRBD1
j_call: TRBJ1-2
v_call: TRBV4-2
cdr3_nt: TGTGCCAGCGCGGACAGGCTGACGTTGGGGTCTGGCTACACCTTC
cdr3_aa: CASADRLTLGSGYTF

clone_size: few
d_call: .
j_call: TRBJ1-1
v_call: TRBV19
cdr3_nt: TGTGCCAGTAGTATAGATACAGGGCGGGCTGAAGCTTTCTTT
cdr3_aa: CASSIDTGRAEAFF

clone_size: few
d_call: TRBD1
j_call: TRBJ2-6
v_call: TRBV5-5
cdr3_nt: TGTGCCAGCAGTCGCGCCTTCCGGGACAGAGTCTCTGAGGGGGCCAACGTCCTGACTTTC
cdr3_aa: CASSRAFRDRVSEGANVLTF

clone_size: few
d_call: TRBD1
j_call: TRBJ1-4
v_call: TRBV6-1
cdr3_nt: TGTGCCAGCAAGGGGGCTGGTAATGAAAAACTGTTTTTT
cdr3_aa: CASKGAGNEKLFF

clone_size: .
d_call: TRBD1
j_call: TRBJ2-3
v_call: TRBV5-4
cdr3_nt: TGTGCCAGCAGCTTGGGACAGGGGGCATCTGGTCAGAATACGCAGTATTTT
cdr3_aa: CASSLGQGASGQNTQYF

clone_size: .
d_call: .
j_call: TRBJ1-5
v_call: TRBV28
cdr3_nt: TGTGCCAGCAGCGTCCGGGGGGCGGGAAGCAATCAGCCCCAGCATTTT
cdr3_aa: CASSVRGAGSNQPQHF

clone_size: .
d_call: .
j_call: TRBJ1-5
v_call: TRBV4-1
cdr3_nt: TGCGCCAGCAGCCAATACTGGGACACTAGCAATCAGCCCCAGCATTTT
cdr3_aa: CASSQYWDTSNQPQHF

clone_size: once
d_call: TRBD2
j_call: TRBJ2-4
v_call: TRBV5-1
cdr3_nt: TGCGCCAGCAGCCCCGGGGGGTTGGACATTCAGTACTTC
cdr3_aa: CASSPGGLDIQYF

clone_size: .
d_call: TRBD2
j_call: TRBJ2-1
v_call: TRBV19
cdr3_nt: TGTGCCAGCGGGACTAGCGGTTCGAATGAGCAGTTCTTC
cdr3_aa: CASGTSGSNEQFF

clone_size: once
d_call: TRBD1
j_call: TRBJ1-1
v_call: TRBV6-6
cdr3_nt: TGTGCCAGCAGTTCAGACAGGGAGAACACTGAAGCTTTCTTT
cdr3_aa: CASSSDRENTEAFF

clone_size: .
d_call: TRBD1
j_call: TRBJ2-7
v_call: TRBV25-1
cdr3_nt: TGTGCCAGCAGTGAAGAGGGTTCAGGGGGCATCCACGAGCAGTACTTC
cdr3_aa: CASSEEGSGGIHEQYF

clone_size: few
d_call: TRBD1
j_call: TRBJ2-1
v_call: TRBV29-1
cdr3_nt: TGCAGCGTGCGGACAGGGCCGAACAATGAGCAGTTCTTC
cdr3_aa: CSVRTGPNNEQFF

clone_size: once
d_call: .
j_call: TRBJ2-3
v_call: TRBV5-1
cdr3_nt: TGCGCCAGCAGCTCTACCGACGGGAGCACAGATACGCAGTATTTT
cdr3_aa: CASSSTDGSTDTQYF